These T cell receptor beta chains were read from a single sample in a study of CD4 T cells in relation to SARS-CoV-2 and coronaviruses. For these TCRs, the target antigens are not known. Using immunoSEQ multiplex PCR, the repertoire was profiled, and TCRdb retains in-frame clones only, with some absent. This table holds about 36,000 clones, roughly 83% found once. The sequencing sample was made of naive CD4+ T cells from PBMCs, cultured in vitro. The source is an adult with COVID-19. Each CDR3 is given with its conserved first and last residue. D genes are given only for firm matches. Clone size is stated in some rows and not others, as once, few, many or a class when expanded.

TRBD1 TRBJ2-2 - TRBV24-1 TGTGCCACCAACGGGACAGGGTTGTCTGGTGGCACCGGGGAGCTGTTTTTT CATNGTGLSGGTGELFF
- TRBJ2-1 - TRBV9 TGTGCCAGCAGCGTCTCCGGATCCAGCTCCTACAATGAGCAGTTCTTC CASSVSGSSSYNEQFF
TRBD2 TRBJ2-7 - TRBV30 TGTGCCTGGAGTTATAGCGGGAGGCTCTACGAGCAGTACTTC CAWSYSGRLYEQYF
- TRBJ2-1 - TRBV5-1 TGCGCCAGCAGCGGGAGCGGCTCCTACAATGAGCAGTTCTTC CASSGSGSYNEQFF
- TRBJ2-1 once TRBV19 TGTGCCAGTAGGGGAGACAATGAGCAGTTCTTC CASRGDNEQFF
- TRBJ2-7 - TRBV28 TGTGCCAGCAGTTTAGGAGCCCTCGGTTCCTACGAGCAGTACTTC CASSLGALGSYEQYF
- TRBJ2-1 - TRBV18 TGTGCCAGCCGAACCGCCGCCAACTACAATGAGCAGTTCTTC CASRTAANYNEQFF
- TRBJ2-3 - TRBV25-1 TGTGCCAGCAGGGAAGGTGGCCGGGCGAGGCAGTATTTT CASREGGRARQYF
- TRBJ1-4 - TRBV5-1 TGCGCCAGCAGCTTGGCTACGGATTATAATGAAAAACTGTTTTTT CASSLATDYNEKLFF
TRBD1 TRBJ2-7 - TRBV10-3 TGTGCCATCAGTGAGGGACAGGGAGACGAGCAGTACTTC CAISEGQGDEQYF
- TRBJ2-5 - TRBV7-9 TGTGCCAGCAGCTTATCTGGGGAGACCCAGTACTTC CASSLSGETQYF
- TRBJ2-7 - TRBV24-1 TGTGCCACCAGTGATTCCGGGGGAGCATCCTACGAGCAGTACTTC CATSDSGGASYEQYF
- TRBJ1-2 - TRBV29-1 TGCAGCGTCTATTACGATAGGGGCTACACCTTC CSVYYDRGYTF
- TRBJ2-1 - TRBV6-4 TGTGCCAGCAGTGAAGGGCAGGAAAACAATGAGCAGTTCTTC CASSEGQENNEQFF
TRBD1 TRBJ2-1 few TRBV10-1 TGCGCCAGCAGTGAAAACCCGGGGACAGGGTTAAATGAGCAGTTCTTC CASSENPGTGLNEQFF
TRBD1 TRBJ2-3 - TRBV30 TGTGCCTGGGACAGGGGGCGCGGAGATACGCAGTATTTT CAWDRGRGDTQYF
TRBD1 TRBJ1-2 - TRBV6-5 TGTGCCAGCAGCCGCGACAGGGTTTGGGGCTATGGCTACACCTTC CASSRDRVWGYGYTF
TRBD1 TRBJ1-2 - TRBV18 TGTGCCAGCTCACCACCGGGGGGACAGCTTTATGGCTACACCTTC CASSPPGGQLYGYTF
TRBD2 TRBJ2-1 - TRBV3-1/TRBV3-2 TGTGCCAGCAGCCACCCGAGGAGGGAGCTACGGCTAGCGGATTACAATGAGCAGTTCTTC CASSHPRRELRLADYNEQFF
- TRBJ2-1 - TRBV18 TGTGCCAGCTCTCCGGGGAGTAGATCCTACAATGAGCAGTTCTTC CASSPGSRSYNEQFF
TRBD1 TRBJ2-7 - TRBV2 TGTGCCAGCAGTGATGGACAGGACTACGAGCAGTACTTC CASSDGQDYEQYF
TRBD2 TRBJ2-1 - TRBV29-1 TGCAGCGTTGACCCGGGACTAGCGGGAGGGTACACTGGCAATGAGCAGTTCTTC CSVDPGLAGGYTGNEQFF
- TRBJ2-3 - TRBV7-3 TGTGCCAGCAGCTTAAATGGCGGGATAAACACAGATACGCAGTATTTT CASSLNGGINTDTQYF
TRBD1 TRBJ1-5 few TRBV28 TGTGCCAGCAGCCACGGGACAGGGCTGGGCAATCAGCCCCAGCATTTT CASSHGTGLGNQPQHF
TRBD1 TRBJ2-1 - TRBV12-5 TGTGCTAGTGGTACCGGGACAGGCTCCTACAATGAGCAGTTCTTC CASGTGTGSYNEQFF
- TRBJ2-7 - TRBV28 TGTGCCAGCAGCGCCCAGGGGGGGGTTTACGAGCAGTACTTC CASSAQGGVYEQYF
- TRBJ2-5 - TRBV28 TGTGCCAGCAGTTTACCTCTCGGGGTCCAAGAGACCCAGTACTTC CASSLPLGVQETQYF
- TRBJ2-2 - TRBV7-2 TGTGCCAGCAGCTTAGTTCGCGGGAACCACGGGGAGCTGTTTTTT CASSLVRGNHGELFF
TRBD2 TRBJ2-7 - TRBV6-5 TGTGCCAGCTCACAAGCGGGAGGGTGGGCCTACGAGCAGTACTTC CASSQAGGWAYEQYF
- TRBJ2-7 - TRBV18 TGTGCCAGCTCCACCACTAGCAACGAGCAGTACTTC CASSTTSNEQYF
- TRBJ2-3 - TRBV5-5 TGTGCCAGCAGCCTGGGGGCGGGCACAGATACGCAGTATTTT CASSLGAGTDTQYF
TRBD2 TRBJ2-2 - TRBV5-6 TGTGCCAGCAGCCCGGGGTCCCTAGCGGGAGTAACCGGGGAGCTGTTTTTT CASSPGSLAGVTGELFF
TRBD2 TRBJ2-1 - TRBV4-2 TGTGCCAGCAGCCAAGCAGGACTAGCGGGAGGGGCTGGTCCCAATGAGCAGTTCTTC CASSQAGLAGGAGPNEQFF
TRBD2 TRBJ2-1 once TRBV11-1 TGTGCCAGCAGCTCAGCGGGGCGTCAGAATGAGCAGTTCTTC CASSSAGRQNEQFF
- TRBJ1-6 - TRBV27 TGTGCCAGCAGTTTATTGGGGCCTAATTCACCCCTCCACTTT CASSLLGPNSPLHF
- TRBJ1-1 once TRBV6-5 TGTGCCAGCAGCATCATGGATCTGAACACTGAAGCTTTCTTT CASSIMDLNTEAFF
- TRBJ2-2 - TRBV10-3 TGTGCCATCAGTGAGCGCGGAGGGGCGGGGACCGGGGAGCTGTTTTTT CAISERGGAGTGELFF
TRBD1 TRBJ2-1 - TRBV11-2 TGTGCCAGCAGCTCACAGGGGGCCAATGAGCAGTTCTTC CASSSQGANEQFF
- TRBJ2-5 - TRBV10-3 TGTGCCATCAGTTTTCCAGGGGAGGAGACCCAGTACTTC CAISFPGEETQYF
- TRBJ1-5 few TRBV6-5 TGTGCCAGCATGGAGGGGGTTAGCAATCAGCCCCAGCATTTT CASMEGVSNQPQHF
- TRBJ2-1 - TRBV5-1 TGCGCCAGCAGCCGCACTGTCCGGTTGGGTGAGCAGTTCTTC CASSRTVRLGEQFF
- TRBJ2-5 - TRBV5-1 TGCGCCAGCAGCTTGGGCGGGACAACACAAGAGACCCAGTACTTC CASSLGGTTQETQYF
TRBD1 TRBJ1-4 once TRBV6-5 TGTGCCAGCAGCCCGACAGGGGGGACTAATGAAAAACTGTTTTTT CASSPTGGTNEKLFF
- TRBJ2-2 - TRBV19 TGTGCCAGTAGTAGGGACCATAACCGACTTTATGGCGGGGAGCTGTTTTTT CASSRDHNRLYGGELFF
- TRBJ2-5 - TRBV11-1 TGTGCCAGCAGCCCCCGGAAGGGTTCAAAAGAGACCCAGTACTTC CASSPRKGSKETQYF
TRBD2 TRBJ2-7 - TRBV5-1 TGCGCCAGCAGCGCGGGGGGTTTGGGCGGCAAATACGAGCAGTACTTC CASSAGGLGGKYEQYF
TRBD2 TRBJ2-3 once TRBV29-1 TGCAGCGTTGAGGGACCCACAGCGGGGGGCACAGATACGCAGTATTTT CSVEGPTAGGTDTQYF
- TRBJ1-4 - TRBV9 TGTGCCAGCAGCGTAGGGTTCGGGGACCCACTGGGAGAAAAACTGTTTTTT CASSVGFGDPLGEKLFF
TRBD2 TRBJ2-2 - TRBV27 TGTGCCAGCAGCCCGGCGGGACTAAACACCGGGGAGCTGTTTTTT CASSPAGLNTGELFF
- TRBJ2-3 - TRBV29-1 TGCAGCGTTGTGGGGACCCTCGATACGCAGTATTTT CSVVGTLDTQYF